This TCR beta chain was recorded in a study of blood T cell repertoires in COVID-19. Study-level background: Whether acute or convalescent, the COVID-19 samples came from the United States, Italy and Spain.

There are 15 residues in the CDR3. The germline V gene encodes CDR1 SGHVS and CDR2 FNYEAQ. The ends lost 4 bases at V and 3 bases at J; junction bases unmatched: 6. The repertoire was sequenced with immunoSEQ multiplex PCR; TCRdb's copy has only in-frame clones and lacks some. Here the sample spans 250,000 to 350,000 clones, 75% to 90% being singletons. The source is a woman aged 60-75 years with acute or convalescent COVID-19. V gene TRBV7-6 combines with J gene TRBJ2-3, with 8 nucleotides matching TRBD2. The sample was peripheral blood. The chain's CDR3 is CASSSAGGGTDTQYF. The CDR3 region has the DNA TGTGCCAGCAGCTCGGCGGGCGGGGGGACAGATACGCAGTATTTT.